Below, 3 T cell receptor beta chains from the same sample are listed, as sequenced in a study of cytomegalovirus exposure and HLA in healthy donors. TCRdb keeps only in-frame clones here, not all; method: immunoSEQ multiplex PCR. The table lists approximately 160,000 clones, 96% of them singletons, with around 0.9% in the top ten. Sequencing input: PBMCs. Source of these receptors: a woman aged 18-29 years in good health and CMV-seronegative.

The V and J genes are TRBV6-1 and TRBJ2-3; D is unclear. Germline-derived CDR1 and CDR2 are MNHNS and SASEGT. The CDR3 spans 13 residues. The ends were cut back, 3 bases at V and 3 bases at J, with 7 bases in the middle. CDR3 nucleotides: TGTGCCAGCAGTGACAGTTGGACAGATACGCAGTATTTT. Encoded protein: CASSDSWTDTQYF.

The gene calls are TRBV5-4 and TRBJ1-4, with unresolved D. The CDR3 runs to 18 residues. V was shortened by 0 bases and J by 1 base, with 16 bases between the two germline ends. In germline, CDR1 is SGHNT, CDR2 YYREEE (reference sequence). The CDR3 sequence is CASSLGAGVPRTNEKLFF. The CDR3, as DNA: TGTGCCAGCAGCTTGGGGGCGGGAGTGCCCCGAACTAATGAAAAACTGTTTTTT.

About this clone itself: The same CDR3 arises from other DNA sequences in this sample as well. The V gene is TRBV18, the J gene TRBJ2-5; the D gene is possibly TRBD2 (6 bases). The CDR3 length is 13 residues. The germline V and J ends were trimmed by 3 bases and 5 bases, with 10 bases remaining between them. Germline lookup yields CDR1 KGHSH and CDR2 LQKENI. The CDR3 bases are TGTGCCAGCTCACCCCGGGGGTTGGAGACCCAGTACTTC. It specifies CASSPRGLETQYF.